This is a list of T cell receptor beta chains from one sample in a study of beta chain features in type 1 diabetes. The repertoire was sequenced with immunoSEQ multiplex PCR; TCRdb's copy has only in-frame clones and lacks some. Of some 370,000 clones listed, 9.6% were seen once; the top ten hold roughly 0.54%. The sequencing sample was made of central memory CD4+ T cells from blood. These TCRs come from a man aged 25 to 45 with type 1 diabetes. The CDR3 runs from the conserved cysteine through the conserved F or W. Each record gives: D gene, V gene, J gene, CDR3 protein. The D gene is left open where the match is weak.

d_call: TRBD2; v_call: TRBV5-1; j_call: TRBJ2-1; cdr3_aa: CASSFREVSYNEQFF
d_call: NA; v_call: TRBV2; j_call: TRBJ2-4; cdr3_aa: CASSERGGNQNIQYF
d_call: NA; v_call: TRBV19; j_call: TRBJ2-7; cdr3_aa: CASSIGGGRSYEQYF
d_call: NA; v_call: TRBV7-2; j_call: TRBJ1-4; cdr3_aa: CASSLQGAAPSNEKLFF
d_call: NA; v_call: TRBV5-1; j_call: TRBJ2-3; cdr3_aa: CASSSWTSTDTQYF
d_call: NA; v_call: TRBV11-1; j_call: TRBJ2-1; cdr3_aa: CASSLAGASYNEQFF
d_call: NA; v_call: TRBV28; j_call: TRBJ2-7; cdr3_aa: CASSFRDWSYEQYF
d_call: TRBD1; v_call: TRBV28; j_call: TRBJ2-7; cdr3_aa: CASSASGQGDSYEQYF
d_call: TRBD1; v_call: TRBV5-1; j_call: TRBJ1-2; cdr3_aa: CASSSGTGSGGYGYTF
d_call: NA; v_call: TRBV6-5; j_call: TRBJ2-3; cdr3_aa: CASSSRSNSADTQYF
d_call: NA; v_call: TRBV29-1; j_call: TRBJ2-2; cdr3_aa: CSVEGQMNTGELFF
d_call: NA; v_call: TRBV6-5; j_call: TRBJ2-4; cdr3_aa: CASSYSTGKNIQYF
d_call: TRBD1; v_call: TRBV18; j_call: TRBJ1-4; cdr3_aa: CASSHDRGRDEKLFF
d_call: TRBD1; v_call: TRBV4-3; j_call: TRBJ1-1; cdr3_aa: CASSQKGAGGTEAFF
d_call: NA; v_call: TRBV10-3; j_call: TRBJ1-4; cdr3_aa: CAIRGDGATNEKLFF
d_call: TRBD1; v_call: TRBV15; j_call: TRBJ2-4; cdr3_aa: CATSRGSTGENIQYF
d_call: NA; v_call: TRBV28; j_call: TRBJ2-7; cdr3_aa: CASSPGALRSYEQYF
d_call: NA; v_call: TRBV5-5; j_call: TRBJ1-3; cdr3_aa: CASSQGTWGAGNTIYF
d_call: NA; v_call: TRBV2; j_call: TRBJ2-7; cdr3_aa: CASGEEYYEQYF
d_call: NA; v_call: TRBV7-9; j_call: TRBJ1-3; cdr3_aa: CASSPRWDAGNTIYF
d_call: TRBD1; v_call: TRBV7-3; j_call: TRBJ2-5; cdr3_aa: CASSPQPGTGWEETQYF
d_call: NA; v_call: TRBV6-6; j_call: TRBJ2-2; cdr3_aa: CASRVRNTGELFF
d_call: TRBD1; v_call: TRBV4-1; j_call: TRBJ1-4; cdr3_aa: CASSQVGTANEKLFF
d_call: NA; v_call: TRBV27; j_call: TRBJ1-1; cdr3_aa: CASSFSPSGRTEAFF
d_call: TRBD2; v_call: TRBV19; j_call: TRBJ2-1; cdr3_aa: CASSNPRGEGRNEQFF
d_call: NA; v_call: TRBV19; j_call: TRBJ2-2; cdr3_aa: CASSFQGRTGELFF
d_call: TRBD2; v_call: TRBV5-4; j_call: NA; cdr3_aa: CASSFAGTSGSYEQYF
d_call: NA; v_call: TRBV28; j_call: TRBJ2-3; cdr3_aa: CASSPPGTQYF
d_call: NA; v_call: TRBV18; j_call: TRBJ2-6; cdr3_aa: CASSPQGGPGANVLTF
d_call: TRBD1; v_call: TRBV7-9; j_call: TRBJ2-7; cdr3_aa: CASSFGTGYEQYF
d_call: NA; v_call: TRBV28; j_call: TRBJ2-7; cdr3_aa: CASTLPGAYEQYF
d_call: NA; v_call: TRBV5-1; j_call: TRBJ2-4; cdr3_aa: CASSLMGNTGVIQYF
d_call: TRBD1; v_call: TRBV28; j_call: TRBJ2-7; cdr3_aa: CASSEGGQGAYEQYF
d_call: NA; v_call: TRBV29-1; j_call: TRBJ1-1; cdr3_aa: CSVEELGAFGPGAFF
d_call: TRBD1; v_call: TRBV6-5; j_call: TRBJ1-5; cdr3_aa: CASSYRGLTSNQPQHF
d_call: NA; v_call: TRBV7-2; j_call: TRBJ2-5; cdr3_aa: CASSGNRGPWETQYF
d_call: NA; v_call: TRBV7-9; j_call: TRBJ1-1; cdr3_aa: CASSFALNTEAFF
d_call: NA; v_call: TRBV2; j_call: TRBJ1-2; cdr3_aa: CASTRVSGPNYGYTF
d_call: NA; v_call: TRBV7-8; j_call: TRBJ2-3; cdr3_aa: CASSFRWELTQYF
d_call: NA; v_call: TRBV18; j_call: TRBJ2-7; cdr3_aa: CASSPLSGDYEQYF
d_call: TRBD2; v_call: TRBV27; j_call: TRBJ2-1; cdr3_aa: CASSPSRGGYPKNEQFF
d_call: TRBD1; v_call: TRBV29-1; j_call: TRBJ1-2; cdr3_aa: CSVSRDRAGGYTF